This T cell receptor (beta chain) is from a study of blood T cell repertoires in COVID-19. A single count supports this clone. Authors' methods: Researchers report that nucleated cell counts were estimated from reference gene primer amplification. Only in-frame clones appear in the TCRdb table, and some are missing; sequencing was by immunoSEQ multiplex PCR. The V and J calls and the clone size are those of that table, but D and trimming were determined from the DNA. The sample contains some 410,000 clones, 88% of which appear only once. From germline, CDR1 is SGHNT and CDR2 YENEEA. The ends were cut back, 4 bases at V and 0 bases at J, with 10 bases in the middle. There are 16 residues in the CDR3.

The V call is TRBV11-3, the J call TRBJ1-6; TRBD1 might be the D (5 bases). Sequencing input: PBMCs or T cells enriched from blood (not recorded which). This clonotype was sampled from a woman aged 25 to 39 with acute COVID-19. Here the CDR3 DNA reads TGTGCCAGCAGCTCCCGACAGAGCTCCTATAATTCACCCCTCCACTTT. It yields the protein CASSSRQSSYNSPLHF.